This T cell receptor (beta chain) was documented in a study of shared clonotypes between healthy human individuals. Study-wide findings and caveats: Sequencing depth was a factor that was expected to affect clonotype sharing among donors.

This CDR3 contains 14 residues. With 3 bases clipped from V and 9 bases from J, the junction kept 5 bases outside the gene matches. Germline CDR1 and CDR2: LNHDA and SQIVND (reference sequence). For genomic DNA, unsorted samples relied on roughly 100 million PBMCs. A remark on this clone: Its antigen is currently unknown.

Sequencing was performed on unsorted PBMC DNA using ten immunoSEQ deep assay plates. In the original workflow: Junction-only sequences produced by ImmunoSEQ had no quality scores, so filtering differed. Using immunoSEQ multiplex PCR, the repertoire was profiled, and TCRdb retains in-frame clones only, with some absent. The DNA was the basis for D and trimming; V, J and clone size are from that table. In the table there are about 490,000 clones, 79% of which are singletons. V usage is TRBV19 and J usage is TRBJ1-5; 10 bases fit TRBD1. The specimen was PBMCs. The clonotype was recovered from a woman between 40 and 55 years old in good health. Some clones in this sample may be carry-over from other donors' samples. DNA for the CDR3: TGTGCCAGTAGTATGGGACAGGGGCCGCGGCCCCAGCATTTT. It encodes CASSMGQGPRPQHF.